A selection of T cell receptor beta chains follows, all from one sample in a study of OX40 agonist ivuxolimab in advanced cancers. The table came from immunoSEQ multiplex PCR; TCRdb's copy has only in-frame clones and leaves some out. The profile shows 39,000 or so clones, approximately 87% of them singletons. This specimen was CD4+ or CD8+ T cells sorted from blood, taken in a trial of the OX40 agonist ivuxolimab. These receptor sequences come from an adult with an advanced solid tumor such as melanoma, head and neck, liver or kidney cancer. Each CDR3 is given with its conserved first and last residue. D genes are given only for firm matches. A row's size may be missing; if present it is once, few, many or a size class.

>.|TRBV4-2|.|TRBJ2-3
CASSQDGLASTDTQYF
>.|TRBV9|TRBD2|TRBJ2-5
CASSALDGGGQETQYF
>.|TRBV4-2|TRBD2|TRBJ2-5
CASSQLTSGQETQYF
>.|TRBV7-2|TRBD1|TRBJ2-3
CASSNRDRTQYF
>few|TRBV7-9|.|TRBJ1-5
CASSNSRGESNQPQHF
>once|TRBV7-2|.|TRBJ2-3
CASSLGRKDTQYF
>.|TRBV7-2|TRBD2|TRBJ2-7
CASSSGRGRSYEQYF
>.|TRBV28|.|TRBJ2-2
CASKGRPGGELFF
>.|TRBV5-1|TRBD2|TRBJ2-7
CASSWEGGPYEQYF
>once|TRBV6-1|TRBD1|TRBJ2-4
CASSEGTVNIQYF
>.|TRBV20-1|TRBD1|TRBJ2-7
CSAVQGGEQYF
>.|TRBV9|.|TRBJ2-3
CASSVAGQRLTTDTQYF
>few|TRBV18|TRBD2|TRBJ2-3
CASSPDAGLAGNPDTQYF
>once|TRBV6-5|.|TRBJ2-7
CASSFRLTSPYEQYF
>.|TRBV30|TRBD2|TRBJ2-4
CAWSNLAGAKNIQYF
>.|TRBV5-5|.|TRBJ2-1
CASSLARWGSYNEQFF
>.|TRBV2|.|TRBJ2-5
CASSRTERGGKYF
>.|TRBV2|.|TRBJ2-3
CATGSLSDTQYF
>.|TRBV7-6|.|TRBJ2-3
CASSPGLGRDTQYF
>.|TRBV9|.|TRBJ1-1
CASSARDHTEAFF
>.|TRBV30|.|TRBJ2-7
CAWSRTPSYEQYF
>.|TRBV21-1|.|TRBJ2-3
CASSKWTIKQYTQYF
>.|TRBV6-1|.|TRBJ2-3
CASSEMTGFDTQYF
>.|TRBV28|.|TRBJ1-6
CASNTPLTEEPLHF
>.|TRBV5-1|.|TRBJ2-7
CASSLNRDEQYF
>few|TRBV11-2|.|TRBJ2-7
CASSDFSGSSYEQYF
>.|TRBV11-2|TRBD1|TRBJ2-4
CASRKLRDRENIQYF
>once|TRBV4-1|TRBD2|TRBJ2-5
CASSRLLAGFQETQYF
>.|TRBV6-5|.|TRBJ2-7
CASSYSLASYEQYF
>.|TRBV6-5|.|TRBJ2-1
CASSYSQRRRGNEQFF
>once|TRBV5-3|.|TRBJ2-7
CARSLGPWYYEQYF
>.|TRBV27|TRBD1|TRBJ1-4
CASSLSGRQGWPNEKLFF
>.|TRBV5-8|TRBD2|TRBJ2-7
CASSSKRGYEQYF
>.|TRBV2|.|TRBJ1-6
CASSGQFNSPLHF
>.|TRBV11-3|.|TRBJ1-1
CASSLGQGTEAFF
>few|TRBV4-2|.|TRBJ2-3
CASSQGEGAWRGKAQYF